This TCR beta chain was identified in a study of breast tumors, draining lymph nodes, adjacent tissues. Findings of the study overall: Compared with lymph nodes, tumors were less diverse; compared with nontumor tissue, more. Data fit most tumor T cells coming from lymph node, expanding in tumor. The lymph node origin of tumor T cells was framed as consistent with a hypothesis, not demonstrated.

The lymph nodes were axillary draining lymph nodes from breast cancer patients. In TCRdb, the multiplex PCR reads were re-called with MiXCR into one record per CDR3 protein. This table holds 80,000 to 130,000 distinct CDR3 sequences, less than 25% found once. There are many counts of this clonotype. What it binds is unknown. Sample: axillary lymph node tissue. The sequence was obtained from a female donor with breast cancer. Some clones in this sample may be carry-over from other donors' samples.

CDR3 in DNA: TGCGCCAGCAGCCAGACCCCCGACAGCACCTACGAGCAGTACTTC. Residues: CASSQTPDSTYEQYF. The chain carries TRBV4-1 and TRBJ2-7; D possibly corresponds to TRBD1 (5 bases). V was cut by 3 bases and J by 2 bases, with 14 bases left in between. The germline V gene encodes CDR1 MGHRA and CDR2 YSYEKL. The CDR3 consists of 15 residues.